The clone carrying this TCR beta chain was recorded at least ten times. Its antigen is undetermined. TCRdb re-analysed the multiplex PCR reads in MiXCR, keeping a single row per CDR3 protein. The sample consists of around 19,000 distinct CDR3 sequences, 25% to 35% of them appearing once. CDR1 and CDR2 (germline): SGHNT, YENEEA. The CDR3 has 13 residues. The V gene lost 0 bases and the J gene lost 6 bases, with 6 bases spanning the gap. The data were obtained in a study of breast tumors, draining lymph nodes, adjacent tissues. Study outcomes and limitations: Findings are consistent with lymph node origin and intratumoral expansion of most tumor T cells.

The sequencing sample was made of breast tumor tissue. The sequence was obtained from a female donor with breast cancer. Some clones in this sample may be carry-over from other donors' samples. The rearrangement uses TRBV11-3 and TRBJ2-1; D remains unclear. As DNA, the CDR3 is TGTGCCAGCAGCTTAGACAAAAGCAATGAGCAGTTCTTC. Protein sequence: CASSLDKSNEQFF.